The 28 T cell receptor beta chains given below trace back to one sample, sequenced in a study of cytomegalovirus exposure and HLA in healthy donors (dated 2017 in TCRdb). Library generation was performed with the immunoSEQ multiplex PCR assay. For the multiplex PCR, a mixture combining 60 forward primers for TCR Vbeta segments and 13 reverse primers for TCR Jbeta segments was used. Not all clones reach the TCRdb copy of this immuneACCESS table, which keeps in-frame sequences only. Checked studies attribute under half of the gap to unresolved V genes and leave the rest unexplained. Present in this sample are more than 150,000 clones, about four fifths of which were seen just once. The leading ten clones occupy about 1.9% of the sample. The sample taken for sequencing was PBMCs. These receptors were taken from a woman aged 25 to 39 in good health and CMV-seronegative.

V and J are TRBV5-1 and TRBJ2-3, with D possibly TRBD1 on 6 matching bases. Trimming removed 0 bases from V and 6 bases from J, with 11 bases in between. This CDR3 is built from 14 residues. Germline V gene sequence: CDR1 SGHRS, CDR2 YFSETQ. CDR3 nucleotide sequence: TGCGCCAGCAGCTTGGGCCCAGGGGTGGATACGCAGTATTTT. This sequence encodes CASSLGPGVDTQYF.

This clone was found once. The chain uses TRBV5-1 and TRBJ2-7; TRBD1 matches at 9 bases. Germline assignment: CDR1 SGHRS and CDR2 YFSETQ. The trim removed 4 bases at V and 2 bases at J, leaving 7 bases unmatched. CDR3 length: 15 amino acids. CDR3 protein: CASSPTGGIPYEQYF. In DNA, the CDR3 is TGCGCCAGCAGCCCGACAGGGGGGATTCCCTACGAGCAGTACTTC.

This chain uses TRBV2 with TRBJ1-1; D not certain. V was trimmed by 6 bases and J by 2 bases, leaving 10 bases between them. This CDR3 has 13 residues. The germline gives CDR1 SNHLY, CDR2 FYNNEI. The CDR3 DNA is TGTGCCAGCAGCTGGGTTAGCAACACTGAAGCTTTCTTT. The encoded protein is CASSWVSNTEAFF.

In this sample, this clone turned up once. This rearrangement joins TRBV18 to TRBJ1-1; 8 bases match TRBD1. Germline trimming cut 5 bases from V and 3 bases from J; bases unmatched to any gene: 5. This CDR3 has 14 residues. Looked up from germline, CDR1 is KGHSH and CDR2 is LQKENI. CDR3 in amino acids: CASSATGVDTEAFF. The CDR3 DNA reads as TGTGCCAGCTCAGCGACAGGGGTCGACACTGAAGCTTTCTTT.

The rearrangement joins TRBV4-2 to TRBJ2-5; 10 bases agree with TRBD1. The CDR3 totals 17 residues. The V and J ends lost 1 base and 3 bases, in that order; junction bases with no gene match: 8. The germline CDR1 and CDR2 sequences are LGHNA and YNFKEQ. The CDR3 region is CASSQAPDRGREETQYF. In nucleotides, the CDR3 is TGTGCCAGCAGCCAAGCCCCGGACAGGGGGAGGGAAGAGACCCAGTACTTC.

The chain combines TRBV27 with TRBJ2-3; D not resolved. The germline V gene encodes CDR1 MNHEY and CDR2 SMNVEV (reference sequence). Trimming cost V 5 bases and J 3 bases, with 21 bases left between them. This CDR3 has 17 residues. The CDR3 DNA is TGTGCCAGCAGTCCCCCCACCAGAGGCCCTGGTACAGATACGCAGTATTTT. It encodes CASSPPTRGPGTDTQYF.

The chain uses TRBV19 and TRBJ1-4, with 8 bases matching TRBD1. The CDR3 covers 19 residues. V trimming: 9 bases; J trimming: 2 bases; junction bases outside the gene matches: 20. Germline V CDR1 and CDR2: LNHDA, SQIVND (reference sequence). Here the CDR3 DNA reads TGTGCCAGCAGGATCAGACTAGGACAGGGCGTGGGGACTAATGAAAAACTGTTTTTT. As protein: CASRIRLGQGVGTNEKLFF.

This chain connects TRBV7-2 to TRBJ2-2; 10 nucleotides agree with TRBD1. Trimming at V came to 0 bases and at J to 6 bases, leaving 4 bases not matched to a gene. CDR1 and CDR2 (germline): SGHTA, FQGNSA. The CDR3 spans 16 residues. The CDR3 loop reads CASSLALGQGAGELFF. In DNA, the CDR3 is TGTGCCAGCAGCTTAGCCCTTGGACAGGGGGCCGGGGAGCTGTTTTTT. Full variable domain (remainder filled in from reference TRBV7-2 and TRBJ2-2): GAGVSQSPSNKVTEKGKDVELRCDPISGHTALYWYRQSLGQGLEFLIYFQGNSAPDKSGLPSDRFSAERTGGSVSTLTIQRTQQEDSAVYLCASSLALGQGAGELFFGEGSRLTVL.

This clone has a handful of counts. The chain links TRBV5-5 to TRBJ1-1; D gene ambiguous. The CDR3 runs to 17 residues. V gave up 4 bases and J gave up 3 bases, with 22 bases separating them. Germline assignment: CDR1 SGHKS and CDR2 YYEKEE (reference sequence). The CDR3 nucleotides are TGTGCCAGCAGCGGTTCACCCTTTGGGAGGGTTGACACTGAAGCTTTCTTT. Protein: CASSGSPFGRVDTEAFF. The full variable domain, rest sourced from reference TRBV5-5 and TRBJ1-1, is DAGVTQSPTHLIKTRGQQVTLRCSPISGHKSVSWYQQVLGQGPQFIFQYYEKEERGRGNFPDRFSARQFPNYSSELNVNALLLGDSALYLCASSGSPFGRVDTEAFFGQGTRLTVV.

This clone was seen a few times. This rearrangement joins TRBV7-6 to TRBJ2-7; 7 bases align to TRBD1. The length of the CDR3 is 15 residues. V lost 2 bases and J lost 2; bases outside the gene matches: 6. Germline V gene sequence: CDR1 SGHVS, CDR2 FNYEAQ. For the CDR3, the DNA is TGTGCCAGCAGCTTAAGGACGGGACAGACCTACGAGCAGTACTTC. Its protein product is CASSLRTGQTYEQYF.

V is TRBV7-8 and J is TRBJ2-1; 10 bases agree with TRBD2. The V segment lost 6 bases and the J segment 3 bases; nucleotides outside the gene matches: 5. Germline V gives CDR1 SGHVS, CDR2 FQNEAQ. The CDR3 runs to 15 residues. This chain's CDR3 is CASRDLAGVYNEQFF. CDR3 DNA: TGTGCCAGCAGAGACCTAGCGGGGGTCTACAATGAGCAGTTCTTC.

CDR3 nucleotides: TGTGCCAGCTCACCATCGGTACAGGGGCTCTCCTACGAGCAGTACTTC. Translating it yields CASSPSVQGLSYEQYF. V usage is TRBV18 and J usage is TRBJ2-7, with TRBD1 matching 7 bases. The CDR3 covers 16 residues. J gave up 0 bases and V 2 bases, and 7 bases lay outside the gene matches. Per the germline V gene, CDR1 is KGHSH and CDR2 is LQKENI.

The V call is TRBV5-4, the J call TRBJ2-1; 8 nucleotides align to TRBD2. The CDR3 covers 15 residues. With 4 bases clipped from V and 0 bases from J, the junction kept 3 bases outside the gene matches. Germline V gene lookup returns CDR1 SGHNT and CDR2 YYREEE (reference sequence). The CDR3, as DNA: TGTGCCAGCAGCGCCGGGGGGGCCTCCTACAATGAGCAGTTCTTC. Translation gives CASSAGGASYNEQFF.

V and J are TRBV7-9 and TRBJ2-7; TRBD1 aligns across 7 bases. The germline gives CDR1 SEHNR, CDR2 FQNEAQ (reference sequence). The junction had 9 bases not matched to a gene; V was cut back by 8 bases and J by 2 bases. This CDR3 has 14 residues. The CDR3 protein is CASGRDSPPYEQYF. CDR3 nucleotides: TGTGCCAGCGGTCGGGACAGTCCGCCCTACGAGCAGTACTTC.

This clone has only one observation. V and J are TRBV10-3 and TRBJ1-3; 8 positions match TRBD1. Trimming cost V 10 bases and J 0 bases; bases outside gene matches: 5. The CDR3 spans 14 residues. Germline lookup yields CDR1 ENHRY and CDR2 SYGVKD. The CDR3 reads CASRQGHSGNTIYF. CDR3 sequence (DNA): TGTGCCAGTCGACAGGGGCACTCTGGAAACACCATATATTTT.

In DNA form, the CDR3 reads TGCGCCAGCAGCCCTGGAATTGGGGAGGGCTACGAGCAGTACTTC. It is translated as CASSPGIGEGYEQYF. The chain employs TRBV5-1 and TRBJ2-7, with 7 positions matching TRBD2. V shed 4 bases and J 3 bases; nucleotides not matched to a gene: 10. Germline V gene sequence: CDR1 SGHRS, CDR2 YFSETQ. The CDR3 has 15 amino acids.

CDR3 nucleotides: TGTGCCAGCAGCGTGGCGGGAGGGATTTACGAGCAGTACTTC. It is translated as CASSVAGGIYEQYF. V is TRBV9 and J is TRBJ2-7, with 9 bases that match TRBD2. CDR3 length: 14 amino acids. Germline V gene sequence: CDR1 SGDLS, CDR2 YYNGEE. Trimming at V came to 2 bases and at J to 4 bases, leaving 4 bases not matched to a gene.

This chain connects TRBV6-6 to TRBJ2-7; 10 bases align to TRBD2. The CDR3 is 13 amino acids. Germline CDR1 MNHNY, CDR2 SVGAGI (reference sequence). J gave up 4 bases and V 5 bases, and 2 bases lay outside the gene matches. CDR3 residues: CASSPTSGYEQYF. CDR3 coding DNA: TGTGCCAGCAGTCCGACTAGCGGGTACGAGCAGTACTTC.

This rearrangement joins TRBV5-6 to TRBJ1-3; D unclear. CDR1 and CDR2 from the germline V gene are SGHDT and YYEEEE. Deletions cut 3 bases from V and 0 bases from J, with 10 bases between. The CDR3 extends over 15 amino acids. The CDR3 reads CASSSVGVSGNTIYF. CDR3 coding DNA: TGTGCCAGCAGCTCTGTCGGGGTCTCTGGAAACACCATATATTTT.

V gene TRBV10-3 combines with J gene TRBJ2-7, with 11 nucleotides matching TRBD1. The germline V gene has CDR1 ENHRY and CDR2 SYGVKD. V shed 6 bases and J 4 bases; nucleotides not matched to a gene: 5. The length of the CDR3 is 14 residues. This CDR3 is CAIRTGTGGYEQYF. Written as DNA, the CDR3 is TGTGCCATCAGGACCGGGACAGGGGGGTACGAGCAGTACTTC.

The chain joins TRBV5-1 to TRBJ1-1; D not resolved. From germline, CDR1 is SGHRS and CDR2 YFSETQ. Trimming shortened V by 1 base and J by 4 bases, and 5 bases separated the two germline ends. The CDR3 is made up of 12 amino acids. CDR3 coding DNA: TGCGCCAGCAGCTTGTCGGGCACTGAAGCTTTCTTT. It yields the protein CASSLSGTEAFF.

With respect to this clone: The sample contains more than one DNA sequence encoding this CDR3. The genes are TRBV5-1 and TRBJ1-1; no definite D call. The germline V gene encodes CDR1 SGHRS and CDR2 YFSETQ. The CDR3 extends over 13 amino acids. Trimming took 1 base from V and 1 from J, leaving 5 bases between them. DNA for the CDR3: TGCGCCAGCAGCTTGACGGGGAACACTGAAGCTTTCTTT. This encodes CASSLTGNTEAFF.

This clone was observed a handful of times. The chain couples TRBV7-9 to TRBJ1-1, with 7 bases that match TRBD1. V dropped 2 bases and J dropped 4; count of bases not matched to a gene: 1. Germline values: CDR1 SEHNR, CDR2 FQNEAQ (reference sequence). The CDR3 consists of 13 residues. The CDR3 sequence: CASSLPGGTEAFF. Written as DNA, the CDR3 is TGTGCCAGCAGCTTACCAGGGGGCACTGAAGCTTTCTTT.

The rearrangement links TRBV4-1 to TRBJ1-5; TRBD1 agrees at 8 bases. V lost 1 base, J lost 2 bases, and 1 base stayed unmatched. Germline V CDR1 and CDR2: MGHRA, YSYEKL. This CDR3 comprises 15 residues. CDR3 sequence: CASSQVQGGNQPQHF. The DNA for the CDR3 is TGCGCCAGCAGCCAAGTACAGGGGGGCAATCAGCCCCAGCATTTT.

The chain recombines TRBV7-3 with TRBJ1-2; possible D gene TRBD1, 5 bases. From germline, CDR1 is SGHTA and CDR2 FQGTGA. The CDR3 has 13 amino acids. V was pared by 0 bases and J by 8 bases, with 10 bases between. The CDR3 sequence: CASSLTQGGGYTF. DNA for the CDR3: TGTGCCAGCAGCTTAACGCAGGGAGGCGGCTACACCTTC.

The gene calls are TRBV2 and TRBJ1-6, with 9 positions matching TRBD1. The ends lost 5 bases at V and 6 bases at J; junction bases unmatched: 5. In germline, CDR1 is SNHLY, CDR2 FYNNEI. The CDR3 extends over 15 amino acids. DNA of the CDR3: TGTGCCAGCAGTTTACAGGGGGCTGGTAATTCACCCCTCCACTTT. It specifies CASSLQGAGNSPLHF. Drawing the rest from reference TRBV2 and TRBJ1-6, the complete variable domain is EPEVTQTPSHQVTQMGQEVILRCVPISNHLYFYWYRQILGQKVEFLVSFYNNEISEKSEIFDDQFSVERPDGSNFTLKIRSTKLEDSAMYFCASSLQGAGNSPLHFGNGTRLTVT.

Here the CDR3 reads CASSVAPGGRRETQYF. In DNA, the CDR3 is TGTGCCAGCAGCGTAGCGCCGGGCGGGAGGCGAGAGACCCAGTACTTC. The chain links TRBV9 to TRBJ2-5; 8 bases match TRBD2. Losses at the gene ends were 0 bases for V and 4 bases for J; bases not matched to a gene: 8. Germline assignment: CDR1 SGDLS and CDR2 YYNGEE. CDR3 length equals 16 residues.

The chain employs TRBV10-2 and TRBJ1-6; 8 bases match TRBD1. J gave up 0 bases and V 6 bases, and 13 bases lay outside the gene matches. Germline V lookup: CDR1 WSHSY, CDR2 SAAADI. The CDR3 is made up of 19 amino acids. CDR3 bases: TGCGCCAGCAGGGAGCTCAAACAGGGGGTTAGCTCCTATAATTCACCCCTCCACTTT. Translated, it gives CASRELKQGVSSYNSPLHF.